The clone carrying this T cell receptor (beta chain) showed up just a few times. The antigen is undetermined. Treatment defined: roughly 10-day PBMC culture with coronavirus spike peptide pools or control peptides (ViraFEST assay). This record belongs to a study of vaccination and CD4 T cells after COVID-19. Cultured CD4+ T-cell DNA underwent Oncomine TCR Beta short-read sequencing. TCRdb re-analysed the PCR reads in MiXCR, keeping a single row per CDR3 protein. This table has under 4,500 distinct CDR3 sequences, around 40% appearing once. The clonotype originates from a human donor who had recovered from COVID-19. The sample was CD4+ T cells from blood, cultured in vitro.

In DNA form, the CDR3 reads TGTGCCAGCAGCCCAAACAGGGGGCCAGATACGCAGTATTTT. Translation gives CASSPNRGPDTQYF. The rearrangement joins TRBV7-8 to TRBJ2-3; the match to TRBD1 covers 9 bases. Germline trimming cut 5 bases from V and 4 bases from J; bases unmatched to any gene: 4. This CDR3 comprises 14 residues. The germline gives CDR1 SGHVS, CDR2 FQNEAQ.